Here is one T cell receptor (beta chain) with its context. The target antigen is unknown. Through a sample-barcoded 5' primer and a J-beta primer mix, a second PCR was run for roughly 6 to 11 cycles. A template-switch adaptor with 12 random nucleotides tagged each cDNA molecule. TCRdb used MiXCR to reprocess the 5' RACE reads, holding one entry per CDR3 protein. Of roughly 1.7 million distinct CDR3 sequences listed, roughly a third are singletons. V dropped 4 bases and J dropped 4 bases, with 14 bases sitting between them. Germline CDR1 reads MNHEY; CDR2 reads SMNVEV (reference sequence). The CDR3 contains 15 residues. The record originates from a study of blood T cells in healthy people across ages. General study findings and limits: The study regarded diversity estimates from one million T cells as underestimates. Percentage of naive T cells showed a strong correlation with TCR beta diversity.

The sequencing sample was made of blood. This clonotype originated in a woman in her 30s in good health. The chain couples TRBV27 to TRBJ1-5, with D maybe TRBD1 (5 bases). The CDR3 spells CASSSEGWGNQPQHF. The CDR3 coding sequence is TGTGCCAGCAGTTCGGAGGGTTGGGGGAATCAGCCCCAGCATTTT.